These T cell receptor beta chains were read from a single sample in a study of T-cell memory formation after mild COVID-19. Each CDR3 protein gets one entry after TCRdb re-called the 5' RACE reads with MiXCR. The repertoire holds 450,000 to 650,000 distinct CDR3 sequences, with around 21% as singletons. Sequencing was carried out using PBMCs or a T cell subset sorted from them (not recorded which). These TCRs come from an adult woman who had mild COVID-19 (a few samples of this study predate the infection). Cell type and time point are not known. Each CDR3 is given with its conserved first and last residue. D genes are given only for firm matches. The size field is filled for only some rows; it gives once, few, many or a size class.

clone_size: few
j_call: TRBJ1-1
d_call: NA
v_call: TRBV9
cdr3_nt: TGTGCCAGCAGCGTAGAGATGAACACTGAAGCTTTCTTT
cdr3_aa: CASSVEMNTEAFF

clone_size: NA
j_call: TRBJ2-1
d_call: TRBD1
v_call: TRBV27
cdr3_nt: TGTGCCAGCGGATATGCAGGGGGCAGGGAGCAGTTCTTC
cdr3_aa: CASGYAGGREQFF

clone_size: NA
j_call: TRBJ2-7
d_call: TRBD1
v_call: TRBV10-3
cdr3_nt: TGTGCCATCAGTGACAGGACAGGGCCGGGGGAGCAGTACTTC
cdr3_aa: CAISDRTGPGEQYF

clone_size: NA
j_call: TRBJ2-5
d_call: TRBD2
v_call: TRBV15
cdr3_nt: TGTGCCACCAGCAATAGCGCTAGCGGAAGGACCCAGTACTTC
cdr3_aa: CATSNSASGRTQYF

clone_size: few
j_call: TRBJ1-5
d_call: NA
v_call: TRBV7-9
cdr3_nt: TGTGCCAGCAGTTTAGGGATTAGGCAGCCCCAGCATTTT
cdr3_aa: CASSLGIRQPQHF

clone_size: few
j_call: TRBJ2-7
d_call: NA
v_call: TRBV11-3
cdr3_nt: TGTGCCAGCAGCTTGGGAAAGACAGGTACCTACGAGCAGTACTTC
cdr3_aa: CASSLGKTGTYEQYF

clone_size: NA
j_call: TRBJ1-2
d_call: TRBD1
v_call: TRBV6-5
cdr3_nt: TGTGCCAGCAGTACCCGACAGGGGCACTATGGCTACACCTTC
cdr3_aa: CASSTRQGHYGYTF

clone_size: few
j_call: TRBJ2-3
d_call: TRBD1
v_call: TRBV12-3/TRBV12-4
cdr3_nt: TGTGCCAGCAGTTGGGGGACAGGGGGCTATACGCAGTATTTT
cdr3_aa: CASSWGTGGYTQYF

clone_size: NA
j_call: TRBJ2-1
d_call: TRBD2
v_call: TRBV28
cdr3_nt: TGTGCCAGCAGTAGCCCGGGACTACCCCACTCCTACAATGAGCAGTTCTTC
cdr3_aa: CASSSPGLPHSYNEQFF

clone_size: NA
j_call: TRBJ1-2
d_call: NA
v_call: TRBV3-1
cdr3_nt: TGTGCCAGCAGCCAAGGGGCAGCACGGAACTATGGCTACACCTTC
cdr3_aa: CASSQGAARNYGYTF

clone_size: NA
j_call: TRBJ2-2
d_call: TRBD2
v_call: TRBV6-5
cdr3_nt: TGTGCCAGCGAGGACCAGCCTAGCGGCACCGGGGAGCTGTTTTTT
cdr3_aa: CASEDQPSGTGELFF

clone_size: few
j_call: TRBJ2-1
d_call: TRBD2
v_call: TRBV6-1
cdr3_nt: TGTGCCAGCAGTGGTCGACTAGCGGGGGCTAAAAGCTCCTACAATGAGCAGTTCTTC
cdr3_aa: CASSGRLAGAKSSYNEQFF

clone_size: few
j_call: TRBJ2-7
d_call: NA
v_call: TRBV30
cdr3_nt: TGTGCCTGGAGCCCGACAGGCACCGAGCAGTACTTC
cdr3_aa: CAWSPTGTEQYF

clone_size: NA
j_call: TRBJ2-3
d_call: NA
v_call: TRBV11-3
cdr3_nt: TGTGCCAGCAGCTTATCCGGGGGCATTGGAGATACGCAGTATTTT
cdr3_aa: CASSLSGGIGDTQYF

clone_size: NA
j_call: TRBJ2-1
d_call: TRBD2
v_call: TRBV7-3
cdr3_nt: TGTGCCAGCAGCTTAGGGATAGCGGGAGGCGACAATGAGCAGTTCTTC
cdr3_aa: CASSLGIAGGDNEQFF

clone_size: few
j_call: TRBJ2-4
d_call: NA
v_call: TRBV3-1
cdr3_nt: TGTGCCAGCAGCCAAGGTTCCTCTACAGCCAAAAACATTCAGTACTTC
cdr3_aa: CASSQGSSTAKNIQYF

clone_size: NA
j_call: TRBJ2-1
d_call: TRBD2
v_call: TRBV6-5
cdr3_nt: TGTGCCAGCAGACCCGGGAGGGACTTATACAATGAGCAGTTCTTC
cdr3_aa: CASRPGRDLYNEQFF

clone_size: few
j_call: TRBJ2-5
d_call: TRBD2
v_call: TRBV6-6
cdr3_nt: TGTGCCAGCACCAAGGGACTAGCGGAAGAGACCCAGTACTTC
cdr3_aa: CASTKGLAEETQYF

clone_size: NA
j_call: TRBJ2-5
d_call: NA
v_call: TRBV5-1
cdr3_nt: TGCGCCAGCAGCTCCCCCGAAAAAGGGGAGACCCAGTACTTC
cdr3_aa: CASSSPEKGETQYF